The 8 T cell receptor beta chains in this list originate from one sample, sequenced in a study of T cell repertoires in cytomegalovirus infection. One entry per CDR3 protein, called by TCRdb with MiXCR from the reads. The sample yields 150,000 to 200,000 distinct CDR3 sequences, roughly 27% seen once. The sequencing input was PBMCs. These receptors were taken from a human donor in good health (CMV status not recorded). Some clones in this sample may be carry-over from other donors' samples.

The sample holds a few counts of this clonotype. The rearrangement joins TRBV4-2 to TRBJ1-2; D is ambiguous. The CDR3 is 14 amino acids. Germline CDR1 and CDR2: LGHNA and YNFKEQ. V dropped 4 bases and J dropped 4 bases, with 13 bases sitting between them. The chain's CDR3 is CASSPDSRSYGYTF. The CDR3 bases are TGTGCCAGCAGCCCGGATTCGAGGAGCTATGGCTACACCTTC.

The chain carries TRBV20-1 and TRBJ1-4; 10 bases are a match to TRBD1. V lost 5 bases and J lost 7; bases outside the gene matches: 7. This CDR3 region has 14 residues. CDR1 and CDR2 from the germline V gene are DFQATT and SNEGSKA (reference sequence). CDR3 nucleotide sequence: TGCAGTGCTTTCGGACAGGGGGGGGGTGAAAAACTGTTTTTT. Translating it yields CSAFGQGGGEKLFF.

To note about this clonotype: A much larger clone lies a single base off, so this may be a read error. The chain employs TRBV2 and TRBJ1-2; 12 bases are shared with TRBD1. The CDR3 has 13 amino acids. V dropped 6 bases and J dropped 7; count of bases not matched to a gene: 3. CDR1 is SNHLY and CDR2 is FYNNEI in the germline V gene. The CDR3 DNA reads TGTGCCAGCAGCATGGGACAGGGGGCTGGCTACACCTTC. Protein sequence: CASSMGQGAGYTF.

The CDR3 is CASRLEHTQYF. As DNA, the CDR3 is TGTGCCAGCAGGCTAGAACATACGCAGTATTTT. This chain uses TRBV2 with TRBJ2-3; no definite D call. Germline-derived CDR1 and CDR2 are SNHLY and FYNNEI. Trimming removed 6 bases from V and 7 bases from J, with 8 bases in between. The CDR3 consists of 11 residues.

The chain combines TRBV4-2 with TRBJ1-6; possible D gene TRBD1, 6 bases. From germline, CDR1 is LGHNA and CDR2 YNFKEQ. CDR3 length: 15 residues. With 0 bases removed from V and 7 bases from J, the gap between germline ends came to 10 bases. The CDR3 sequence: CASSQETGANSPLHF. CDR3 nucleotide sequence: TGTGCCAGCAGCCAAGAGACAGGCGCCAATTCACCCCTCCACTTT.

V gene TRBV23-1 combines with J gene TRBJ2-1, with 8 bases fitting TRBD1. TRBV23-1 is known as an ORF, though its function is uncertain. This CDR3 spans 18 amino acids. V dropped 3 bases and J dropped 4; count of bases not matched to a gene: 14. CDR3: CASSQSKDRVRFYNEQFF. CDR3 sequence (DNA): TGCGCCAGCAGTCAGAGTAAGGACAGGGTTAGGTTTTACAATGAGCAGTTCTTC.

This clonotype was counted between two and nine times. The chain couples TRBV5-1 to TRBJ2-1; TRBD2 aligns across 9 bases. The CDR3 extends over 17 amino acids. CDR1 is SGHRS, CDR2 YFSETQ, per germline. The V segment lost 4 bases and the J segment 7 bases; nucleotides outside the gene matches: 15. The CDR3 DNA follows: TGCGCCAGCAGCCGCGGGAATCGAGCGGGGGGAATGAATGAGCAGTTCTTC. It is translated as CASSRGNRAGGMNEQFF.

V and J are TRBV12-3 or TRBV12-4 and TRBJ1-1; D not resolved. Between the trimmed V and J ends, which lost 3 bases and 8 bases, there was a span of 16 bases. CDR3 length: 14 residues. The CDR3 sequence: CASSLRSGISEAFF. As DNA, the CDR3 is TGTGCCAGCAGTTTGAGGTCCGGGATATCCGAAGCTTTCTTT.